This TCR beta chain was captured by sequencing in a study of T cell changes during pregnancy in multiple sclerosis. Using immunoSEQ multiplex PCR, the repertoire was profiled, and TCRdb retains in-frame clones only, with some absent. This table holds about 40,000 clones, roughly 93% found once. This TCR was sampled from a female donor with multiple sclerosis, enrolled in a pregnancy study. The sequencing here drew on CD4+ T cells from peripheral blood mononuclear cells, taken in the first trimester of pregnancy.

DNA for the CDR3: TGTGCCAGCAGCTTAGGTCTCACACAGGTCACCGGGGAGCTGTTTTTT. Protein: CASSLGLTQVTGELFF. This chain uses TRBV11-3 with TRBJ2-2, with D possibly matching TRBD1 (5 bases). There are 16 residues in the CDR3. The V and J ends lost 1 base and 4 bases respectively, with 13 bases between them. Germline V gene sequence: CDR1 SGHNT, CDR2 YENEEA.